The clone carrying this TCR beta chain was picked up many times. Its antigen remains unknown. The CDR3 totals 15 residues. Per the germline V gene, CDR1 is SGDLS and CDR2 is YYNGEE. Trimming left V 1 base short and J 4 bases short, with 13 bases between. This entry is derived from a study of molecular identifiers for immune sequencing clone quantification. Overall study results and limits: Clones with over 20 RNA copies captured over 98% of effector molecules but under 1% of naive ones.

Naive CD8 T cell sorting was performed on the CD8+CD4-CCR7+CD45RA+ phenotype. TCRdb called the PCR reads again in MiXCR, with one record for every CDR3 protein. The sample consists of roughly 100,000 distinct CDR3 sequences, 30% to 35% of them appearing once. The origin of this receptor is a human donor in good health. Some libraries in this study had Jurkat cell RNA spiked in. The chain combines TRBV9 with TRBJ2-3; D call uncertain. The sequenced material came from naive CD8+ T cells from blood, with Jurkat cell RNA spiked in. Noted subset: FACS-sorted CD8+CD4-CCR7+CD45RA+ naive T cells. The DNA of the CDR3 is TGTGCCAGCAGCGTAATCTGGTCGGCATCAGATACGCAGTATTTT. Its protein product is CASSVIWSASDTQYF.